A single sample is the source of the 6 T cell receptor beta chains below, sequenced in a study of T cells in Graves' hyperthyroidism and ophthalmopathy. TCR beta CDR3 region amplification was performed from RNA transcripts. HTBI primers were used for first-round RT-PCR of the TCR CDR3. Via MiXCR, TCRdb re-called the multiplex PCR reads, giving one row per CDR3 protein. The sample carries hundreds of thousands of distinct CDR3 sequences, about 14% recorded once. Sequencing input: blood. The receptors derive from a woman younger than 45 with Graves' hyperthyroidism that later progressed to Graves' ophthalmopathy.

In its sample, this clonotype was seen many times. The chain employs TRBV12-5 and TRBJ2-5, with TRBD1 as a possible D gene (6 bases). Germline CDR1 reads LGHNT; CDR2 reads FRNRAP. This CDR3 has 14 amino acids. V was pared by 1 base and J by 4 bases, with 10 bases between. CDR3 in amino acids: CASGLGQDGETQYF. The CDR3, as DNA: TGTGCTAGTGGTTTGGGACAGGATGGAGAGACCCAGTACTTC.

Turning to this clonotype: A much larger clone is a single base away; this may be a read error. The DNA for the CDR3 is TGTGCACTAACCCGGGGATCGAGCACCGGGGAGCTGTTTTTT. As protein: CALTRGSSTGELFF. This sequence joins TRBV30 and TRBJ2-2; tentatively, D is TRBD2 (5 bases). This CDR3 region has 14 residues. Germline V lookup: CDR1 GTSNPN, CDR2 SVGIG (reference sequence).

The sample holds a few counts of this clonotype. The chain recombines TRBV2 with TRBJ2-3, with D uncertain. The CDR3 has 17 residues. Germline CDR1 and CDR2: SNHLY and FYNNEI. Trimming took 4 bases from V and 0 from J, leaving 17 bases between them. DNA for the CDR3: TGTGCCAGCAGTGGCCGGCGGCGGTTATCTAGCACAGATACGCAGTATTTT. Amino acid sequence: CASSGRRRLSSTDTQYF.

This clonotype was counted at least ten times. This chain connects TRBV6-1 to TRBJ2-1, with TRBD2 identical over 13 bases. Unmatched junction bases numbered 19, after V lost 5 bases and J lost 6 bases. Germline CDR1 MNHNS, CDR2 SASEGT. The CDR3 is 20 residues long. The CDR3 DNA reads TGTGCCAGCAGTTATGGTGGCGGGACTAGCGGGAAGGGGCTGATCAATGAGCAGTTCTTC. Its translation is CASSYGGGTSGKGLINEQFF.

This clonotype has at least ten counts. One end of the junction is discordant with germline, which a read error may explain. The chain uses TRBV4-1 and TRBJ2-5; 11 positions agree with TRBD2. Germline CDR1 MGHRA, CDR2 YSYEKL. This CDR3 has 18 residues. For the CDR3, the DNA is TGCGCCAACAGCCAAACCGGGACTAGCGGACCGATACAAGAGACCCAGTACTTC. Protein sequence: CANSQTGTSGPIQETQYF.

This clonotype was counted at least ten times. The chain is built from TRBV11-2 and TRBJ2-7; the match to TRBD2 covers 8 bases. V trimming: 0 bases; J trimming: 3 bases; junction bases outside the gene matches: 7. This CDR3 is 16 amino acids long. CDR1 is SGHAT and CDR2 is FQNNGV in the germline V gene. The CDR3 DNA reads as TGTGCCAGCAGCTTAGATCGGGGGGGGCTCCACTACGAGCAGTACTTC. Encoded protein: CASSLDRGGLHYEQYF.